Shown below are 24 T cell receptor beta chains from a single sample sequenced in a study of CD8 T cells in ankylosing spondylitis. TCRdb reprocessed the 5' RACE reads via MiXCR and lists one record per CDR3 protein. The data hold 250,000 or so distinct CDR3 sequences, with 10% observed a single time. The sample comprised blood, either unsorted or a sorted T cell fraction (not recorded which). The receptor source for this set is a male donor with ankylosing spondylitis or in good health (not recorded which).

This clonotype showed up many times. The gene calls are TRBV5-1 and TRBJ2-2; tentatively, D is TRBD2 (6 bases). Trimming took off 7 bases at V and 0 bases at J, with 10 bases between the two ends. CDR1 and CDR2 from the germline V gene are SGHRS and YFSETQ. The CDR3 extends over 14 amino acids. The CDR3 bases are TGCGCCAGCGGAGGGGCCTCGAACACCGGGGAGCTGTTTTTT. Protein sequence: CASGGASNTGELFF.

This clonotype was detected many times. The chain joins TRBV29-1 to TRBJ2-1; tentative D call: TRBD1 (6 bases). In germline, CDR1 is SQVTM, CDR2 ANQGSEA. The CDR3 runs 13 residues. Trimming took 3 bases from V and 5 from J, leaving 11 bases between them. CDR3 nucleotides: TGCAGCGTTGACAAGGGACACAACAATGAGCAGTTCTTC. It specifies CSVDKGHNNEQFF.

The chain recombines TRBV20-1 with TRBJ1-6, with D hard to call. With 5 bases removed from V and 7 bases from J, the gap between germline ends came to 12 bases. CDR1 is DFQATT and CDR2 is SNEGSKA in the germline V gene (reference sequence). The CDR3 runs 13 residues. CDR3 coding DNA: TGCAGTGCTCTAGACCGCCCAAATTCACCCCTCCACTTT. This codes for CSALDRPNSPLHF.

This clonotype has at least ten counts. The rearrangement uses TRBV10-3 and TRBJ2-1; TRBD2 matches at 15 bases. This CDR3 has 13 amino acids. J gave up 10 bases and V 11 bases, and 6 bases lay outside the gene matches. Germline-derived CDR1 and CDR2 are ENHRY and SYGVKD. CDR3 nucleotides: TGTGCCGTTCTGGGACTAGCGGGAGGAGAGCAGTTCTTC. Its protein product is CAVLGLAGGEQFF.

This clonotype showed up many times. This sequence joins TRBV12-3 or TRBV12-4 and TRBJ2-2; no definite D call. The germline V and J ends were trimmed by 5 bases and 0 bases, with 7 bases remaining between them. CDR3 size: 14 residues. The CDR3 protein is CASSVQSNTGELFF. In nucleotides, the CDR3 is TGTGCCAGCAGTGTACAGTCGAACACCGGGGAGCTGTTTTTT.

This rearrangement joins TRBV25-1 to TRBJ2-7; 14 bases align to TRBD2. CDR1 is MGHDK, CDR2 SYGVNS, per germline. The CDR3 is 14 residues long. Trimming cost V 4 bases and J 5 bases; bases outside gene matches: 1. DNA for the CDR3: TGTGCCAGCAGTGGGACTAGCGGGGGGAACGAGCAGTACTTC. Its translation is CASSGTSGGNEQYF.

The gene calls are TRBV7-9 and TRBJ2-1, with 7 nucleotides matching TRBD2. V lost 6 bases and J lost 3; bases outside the gene matches: 8. Germline CDR1 reads SEHNR; CDR2 reads FQNEAQ (reference sequence). The CDR3 loop spans 15 amino acids. CDR3 nucleotide sequence: TGTGCCAGCAGTTCCGGGGGAGGGATCTACAATGAGCAGTTCTTC. It specifies CASSSGGGIYNEQFF.

This clonotype was seen ten or more times. The chain recombines TRBV3-1 with TRBJ1-2; TRBD1 agrees at 10 bases. CDR1 and CDR2 (germline): LGHDT, YNNKEL (reference sequence). The ends lost 6 bases at V and 9 bases at J; junction bases unmatched: 4. CDR3 length equals 12 residues. The DNA for the CDR3 is TGTGCCAGCAGGACAGGGGGCAGGAGCTACACCTTC. Its translation: CASRTGGRSYTF.

Points on this clonotype: A read error may explain this, as a much larger clone is one base away. This CDR3 is CASSLDAGGTKNIQYF. CDR3 nucleotides: TGCGCCAGCAGCTTGGATGCGGGAGGGACCAAAAACATTCAGTACTTC. V usage is TRBV5-1 and J usage is TRBJ2-4, with 9 bases aligning to TRBD2. Germline CDR1 reads SGHRS; CDR2 reads YFSETQ. V lost 0 bases, J lost 2 bases, and 3 bases stayed unmatched. The CDR3 has 16 amino acids.

This clonotype was detected only a few times. CDR3 residues: CASSPSNNQETQYF. CDR3 in DNA: TGTGCCAGCTCACCGTCGAACAATCAAGAGACCCAGTACTTC. The chain links TRBV18 to TRBJ2-5; no firm D call. CDR3 length: 14 amino acids. Trimming removed 3 bases from V and 2 bases from J, with 10 bases in between. Germline CDR1 is KGHSH and CDR2 is LQKENI.

This clonotype has ten or more counts. V is TRBV10-3 and J is TRBJ1-1, with 8 nucleotides matching TRBD1. This CDR3 contains 17 residues. J gave up 1 base and V 4 bases, and 11 bases lay outside the gene matches. Germline V CDR1 and CDR2: ENHRY, SYGVKD. The CDR3: CAISAGQGSGGNTEAFF. DNA for the CDR3: TGTGCCATCAGTGCCGGACAGGGTAGCGGCGGGAACACTGAAGCTTTCTTT.

This clonotype has at least ten counts. This chain uses TRBV12-3 or TRBV12-4 with TRBJ1-6, with D perhaps TRBD1 (5 bases). The CDR3 is made up of 16 amino acids. Trimming took off 4 bases at V and 2 bases at J, with 12 bases between the two ends. CDR3 protein: CASSSPRDAYNSPLHF. The CDR3 nucleotides read TGTGCCAGCAGTTCACCTAGGGACGCCTATAATTCACCCCTCCACTTT.

In its sample, this clonotype was seen many times. The chain employs TRBV7-8 and TRBJ2-4, with TRBD2 matching 16 bases. Trimming at V came to 0 bases and at J to 2 bases, leaving 4 bases not matched to a gene. This CDR3 is built from 19 residues. The germline V gene has CDR1 SGHVS and CDR2 FQNEAQ. The CDR3 here is CASSLAGTSGRDSKNIQYF. Written as DNA, the CDR3 is TGTGCCAGCAGCTTAGCCGGGACTAGCGGGAGGGACTCCAAAAACATTCAGTACTTC.

This clonotype was seen a handful of times. CDR3 loop: CASSFLLGAGLVSGANVLTF. CDR3 bases: TGCGCCAGCAGCTTTCTCTTAGGAGCAGGGCTTGTCTCTGGGGCCAACGTCCTGACTTTC. V gene TRBV5-1 combines with J gene TRBJ2-6; a possible D gene is TRBD1 (5 bases). V lost 2 bases and J 0 bases, leaving 21 bases between the germline ends. CDR3 length: 20 amino acids. Germline CDR1 and CDR2: SGHRS and YFSETQ.

This clonotype was observed at least ten times. V is TRBV9 and J is TRBJ2-2, with D uncertain. This CDR3 contains 14 residues. Germline lookup yields CDR1 SGDLS and CDR2 YYNGEE. Between the trimmed V and J ends, which lost 3 bases and 5 bases, there was a span of 11 bases. The CDR3 DNA reads as TGTGCCAGCAGCGCCTTGACCGAGACCGGGGAGCTGTTTTTT. Translating it yields CASSALTETGELFF.

This clonotype was observed a single time. A read error may produce the germline difference seen at one junction end. The chain carries TRBV20-1 and TRBJ2-3, with 13 bases fitting TRBD2. The CDR3 totals 17 residues. Per germline, CDR1 DFQATT and CDR2 SNEGSKA (reference sequence). The CDR3 loop reads CSARVLAGGPLTDTRYF. Written as DNA, the CDR3 is TGCAGTGCTAGAGTACTAGCGGGAGGGCCTCTCACAGATACGCGGTATTTT.

This clonotype was detected ten times or more. The chain carries TRBV6-1 and TRBJ2-3; either TRBD1 or TRBD2 may fit D (5 bases each). Per the germline V gene, CDR1 is MNHNS and CDR2 is SASEGT. CDR3 length: 16 residues. With 7 bases removed from V and 2 bases from J, the gap between germline ends came to 19 bases. The CDR3: CASKVMGVLNTDTQYF. Here the CDR3 DNA reads TGTGCCAGCAAAGTAATGGGGGTGTTAAACACAGATACGCAGTATTTT.

The rearrangement joins TRBV20-1 to TRBJ1-2; D uncertain. Trimming took off 8 bases at V and 4 bases at J, with 17 bases between the two ends. The CDR3 totals 13 residues. CDR1 DFQATT and CDR2 SNEGSKA come from the germline V gene (reference sequence). Here the CDR3 DNA reads TGCAGTACCATCCGGGAGATCCTCTATGGCTACACCTTC. Amino acid sequence: CSTIREILYGYTF.

This clonotype was observed many times. This chain links TRBV7-8 with TRBJ2-2; no definite D call. The germline gives CDR1 SGHVS, CDR2 FQNEAQ. This CDR3 is built from 12 residues. V was pared by 3 bases and J by 5 bases, with 4 bases between. The CDR3 DNA reads TGTGCCAGCAGCTTTGTTACCGGGGAGCTGTTTTTT. The encoded protein is CASSFVTGELFF. Together with reference TRBV7-8 and TRBJ2-2, the CDR3 gives the full variable domain: GAGVSQSPRYKVAKRGQDVALRCDPISGHVSLFWYQQALGQGPEFLTYFQNEAQLDKSGLPSDRFFAERPEGSVSTLKIQRTQQEDSAVYLCASSFVTGELFFGEGSRLTVL.

This clonotype was observed once. A much bigger clone sits one base away, suggesting this may be a read error. The genes are TRBV29-1 and TRBJ1-5; D not resolved. The CDR3 runs to 13 residues. Germline V gene sequence: CDR1 SQVTM, CDR2 ANQGSEA. Trimming cost V 4 bases and J 2 bases, with 9 bases left between them. As DNA, the CDR3 is TGCAGCGTTGCTCGGGGTCGCAATCAGCCCCAGCATTTT. Its protein product is CSVARGRNQPQHF.

In this sample, this clonotype turned up many times. This rearrangement joins TRBV6-2 or TRBV6-3 to TRBJ2-7, with D hard to call. This CDR3 is 16 amino acids long. Germline values: CDR1 MNHEY, CDR2 SVGEGT. Trimming cost V 0 bases and J 3 bases, with 15 bases left between them. DNA of the CDR3: TGTGCCAGCAGTTACTCCCTCGCCGCGGACGGCTACGAGCAGTACTTC. It is translated as CASSYSLAADGYEQYF.

Regarding this clonotype: Being one base from a much bigger clone, this may be a read error. The chain is built from TRBV7-2 and TRBJ2-3; TRBD2 aligns across 9 bases. The CDR3 extends over 16 amino acids. The junction had 8 bases not matched to a gene; V was cut back by 1 base and J by 6 bases. In germline, CDR1 is SGHTA, CDR2 FQGNSA. As DNA, the CDR3 is TGTGCCAGCAGCTTAGGGTCGGCGGGGGGGCCGGATACGCAGTATTTT. Encoded protein: CASSLGSAGGPDTQYF.

This clonotype has a count of ten or more. The rearrangement uses TRBV3-1 and TRBJ1-1; 8 bases are shared with TRBD1. The J segment lost 4 bases and the V segment lost 7 bases, leaving 8 bases of the junction unmatched. From germline, CDR1 is LGHDT and CDR2 YNNKEL (reference sequence). The CDR3 is 14 residues long. The CDR3 DNA reads TGTGCCAGCAAACAGGGGGGAGGAGGCACTGAAGCTTTCTTT. Translating gives CASKQGGGGTEAFF.

This clonotype was seen ten or more times. The rearrangement uses TRBV6-1 and TRBJ1-5; a possible D gene is TRBD1 (5 bases). The CDR3 is 14 residues long. In germline, CDR1 is MNHNS, CDR2 SASEGT. V was clipped by 3 bases and J by 1 base, with 7 bases between them. The CDR3: CASSDGGSNQPQHF. As DNA, the CDR3 is TGTGCCAGCAGTGATGGGGGAAGCAATCAGCCCCAGCATTTT.